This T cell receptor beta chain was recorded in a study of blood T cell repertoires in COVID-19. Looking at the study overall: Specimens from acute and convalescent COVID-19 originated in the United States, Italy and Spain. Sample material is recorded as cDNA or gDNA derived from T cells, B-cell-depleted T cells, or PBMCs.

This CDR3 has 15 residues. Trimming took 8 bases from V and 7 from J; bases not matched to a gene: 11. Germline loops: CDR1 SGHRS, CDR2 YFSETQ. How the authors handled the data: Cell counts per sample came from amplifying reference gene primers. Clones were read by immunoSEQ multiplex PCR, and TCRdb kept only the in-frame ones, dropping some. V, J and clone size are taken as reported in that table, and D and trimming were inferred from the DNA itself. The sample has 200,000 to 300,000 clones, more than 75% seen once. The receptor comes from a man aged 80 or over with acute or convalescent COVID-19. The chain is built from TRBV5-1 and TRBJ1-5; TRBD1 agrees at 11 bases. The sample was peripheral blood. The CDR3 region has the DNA TGCGCCAGTTCGAGGACAGGGGGCGCAGAGCAGCCCCAGCATTTT. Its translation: CASSRTGGAEQPQHF.